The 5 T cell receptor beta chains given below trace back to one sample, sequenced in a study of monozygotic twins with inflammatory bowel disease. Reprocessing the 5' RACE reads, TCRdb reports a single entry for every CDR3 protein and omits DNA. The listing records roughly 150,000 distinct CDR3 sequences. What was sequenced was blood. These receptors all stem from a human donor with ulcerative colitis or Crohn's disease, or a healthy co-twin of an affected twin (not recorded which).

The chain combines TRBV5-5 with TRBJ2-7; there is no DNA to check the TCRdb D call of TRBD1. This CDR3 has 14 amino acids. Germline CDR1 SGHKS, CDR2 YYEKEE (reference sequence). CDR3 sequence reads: CASSLGQGANEQYF.

The CDR3 sequence is CASSQDEGTGGHEQYF. V gene TRBV4-1 combines with J gene TRBJ2-7; the TCRdb D gene call, TRBD1, has no DNA to confirm it. CDR3 length: 16 amino acids. Germline V gene data show CDR1 as MGHRA and CDR2 as YSYEKL.

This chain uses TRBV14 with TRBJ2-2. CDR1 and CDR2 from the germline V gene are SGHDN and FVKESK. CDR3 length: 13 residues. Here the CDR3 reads CASSQDLTGELFF.

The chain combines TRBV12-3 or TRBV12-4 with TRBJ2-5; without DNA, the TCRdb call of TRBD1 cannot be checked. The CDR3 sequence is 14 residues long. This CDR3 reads CASSITGTGETQYF.

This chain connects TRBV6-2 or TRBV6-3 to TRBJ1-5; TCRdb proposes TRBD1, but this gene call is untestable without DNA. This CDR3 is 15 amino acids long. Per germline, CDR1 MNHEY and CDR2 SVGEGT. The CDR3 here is CASSYLDRGNQPQHF.